Each of the 26 T cell receptor beta chains below was sequenced from the same sample in a study of T cells in Graves' hyperthyroidism and ophthalmopathy. RNA transcripts served as the template for amplifying TCR beta CDR3 regions. Initially, a first-round RT-PCR of the TCR CDR3 employed the HTBI primer set. TCRdb independently ran MiXCR on the multiplex PCR reads; one entry per CDR3 protein. The table includes about 640,000 distinct CDR3 sequences, nearly 45% detected once. The sample comprised peripheral blood or thyroid tissue (not recorded which). The receptors shown here come from an adult man with Graves' disease, either hyperthyroidism or ophthalmopathy (not recorded which).

This clonotype has only a few counts. This chain links TRBV12-3 or TRBV12-4 with TRBJ1-1; no firm D call. This CDR3 spans 17 amino acids. V lost 5 bases and J lost 1, with 20 bases in between. In nucleotides, the CDR3 is TGTGCCAGCAGTGCCCCCGGATCCCGTCGGAGGAACACTGAAGCTTTCTTT. This translates into CASSAPGSRRRNTEAFF.

The chain couples TRBV10-2 to TRBJ1-6; maybe TRBD1 (6 bases). Deletions cut 3 bases from V and 9 bases from J, with 21 bases between. From germline, CDR1 is WSHSY and CDR2 SAAADI. CDR3 length: 17 amino acids. CDR3 sequence reads: CASSDTVMTGVTSPLHF. The CDR3 DNA sequence: TGCGCCAGCAGTGACACCGTAATGACAGGAGTGACTTCACCCCTCCACTTT.

V gene TRBV7-9 combines with J gene TRBJ1-2; D gene unclear. The CDR3 loop spans 15 amino acids. Germline loops: CDR1 SEHNR, CDR2 FQNEAQ (reference sequence). V shed 2 bases and J shed 8 bases, with 18 bases lying between them. This CDR3 is CASSLKAAWGGGYTF. The CDR3 DNA follows: TGTGCCAGCAGCTTAAAGGCAGCCTGGGGAGGGGGCTACACCTTC.

The chain links TRBV25-1 to TRBJ2-7, with a tentative D call TRBD2 (6 bases). This CDR3 region has 15 residues. V gave up 6 bases and J gave up 2 bases, with 17 bases separating them. Germline V CDR1 and CDR2: MGHDK, SYGVNS. CDR3 region: CASSEGTAGTYEQYF. Here the CDR3 DNA reads TGTGCCAGCAGCGAAGGGACTGCGGGGACCTACGAGCAGTACTTC.

At least ten counts were recorded for this clonotype. The gene calls are TRBV5-1 and TRBJ1-4; 8 bases fit TRBD1. CDR3 length: 14 amino acids. Trimming at V came to 2 bases and at J to 8 bases, leaving 5 bases not matched to a gene. Germline assignment: CDR1 SGHRS and CDR2 YFSETQ. The CDR3 here is CASSFDRGGEKLFF. In DNA, the CDR3 is TGCGCCAGCAGCTTCGACAGGGGCGGCGAAAAACTGTTTTTT.

The chain employs TRBV9 and TRBJ2-5, with D tentatively TRBD2 (6 bases). The V gene's germline CDR1 is SGDLS and CDR2 YYNGEE. The CDR3 extends over 14 amino acids. Trimming took 2 bases from V and 4 from J, leaving 12 bases between them. The CDR3 is CASSVEGGVETQYF. DNA of the CDR3: TGTGCCAGCAGCGTTGAAGGAGGGGTAGAGACCCAGTACTTC.

In this sample, this clonotype turned up many times. The V call is TRBV10-3, the J call TRBJ1-5; D is unresolved. The CDR3 spans 14 residues. V lost 2 bases, J lost 6 bases, and 11 bases lay in between. Germline-derived CDR1 and CDR2 are ENHRY and SYGVKD. CDR3 in amino acids: CAISEGLEGQPQHF. The CDR3 DNA reads TGTGCCATCAGTGAGGGGTTAGAAGGTCAGCCCCAGCATTTT.

This clonotype occurred a few times. This chain joins TRBV7-8 and TRBJ1-2; the D is unclear. CDR1 is SGHVS, CDR2 FQNEAQ, per germline. The CDR3 has 13 amino acids. V dropped 5 bases and J dropped 8 bases, with 15 bases sitting between them. CDR3 sequence (DNA): TGTGCCAGCAGCGGGGATGGACTAGGGGGCTACACCTTC. It translates to CASSGDGLGGYTF.

This chain connects TRBV20-1 to TRBJ2-7, with TRBD2 identical over 9 bases. The CDR3 covers 16 residues. The ends lost 6 bases at V and 4 bases at J; junction bases unmatched: 16. Germline CDR1 reads DFQATT; CDR2 reads SNEGSKA (reference sequence). The CDR3 sequence: CSARPLERLAGYEQYF. CDR3 DNA sequence: TGCAGTGCCCGCCCCTTGGAGAGGCTAGCGGGATACGAGCAGTACTTC.

Ten or more counts support this clonotype. The chain recombines TRBV6-6 with TRBJ2-5, with D perhaps TRBD1 (6 bases). CDR1 MNHNY and CDR2 SVGAGI come from the germline V gene (reference sequence). V was shortened by 2 bases and J by 1 base, with 11 bases between the two germline ends. The CDR3 runs 15 residues. The DNA for the CDR3 is TGTGCCAGCAGTTACGGATTGGACAGCCAAGAGACCCAGTACTTC. Translating gives CASSYGLDSQETQYF.

Turning to this clonotype: At one boundary the junction diverges from the germline segment, which might be a read error. The CDR3 protein is CASSRSRGGQPQHF. Written as DNA, the CDR3 is TGCGCCAGCAGCCGGAGCAGGGGAGGACAGCCCCAGCATTTT. The J gene is TRBJ1-5, the V gene TRBV7-9; possibly TRBD1 for D (6 bases). The CDR3 runs to 14 residues. The germline V gene encodes CDR1 SEHNR and CDR2 FQNEAQ (reference sequence). The full variable domain, with the rest looked up from reference TRBV7-9 and TRBJ1-5, is DTGVSQNPRHKITKRGQNVTFRCDPISEHNRLYWYRQTLGQGPEFLTYFQNEAQLEKSRLLSDRFSAERPKGSFSTLEIQRTEQGDSAMYLCASSRSRGGQPQHFGDGTRLSIL.

V gene TRBV7-1 combines with J gene TRBJ1-4, with 12 nucleotides matching TRBD1. TRBV7-1 is identified as an open reading frame with a role that is uncertain. Germline trimming cut 3 bases from V and 7 bases from J; bases unmatched to any gene: 6. This CDR3 is 16 amino acids long. CDR3 protein: CASSSPGQGAFEKLFF. The CDR3, as DNA: TGTGCCAGCAGCTCCCCGGGACAGGGGGCGTTTGAAAAACTGTTTTTT.

A few counts support this clonotype. V gene TRBV29-1 combines with J gene TRBJ2-7; 11 nucleotides agree with TRBD2. CDR3 size: 17 residues. Germline V gene lookup returns CDR1 SQVTM and CDR2 ANQGSEA. J lost 0 bases, V lost 2 bases, and 9 bases had no gene match. CDR3 coding DNA: TGCAGCGTTGAACTGGCTAGCGGGGGGCCCACCTCCTACGAGCAGTACTTC. Its translation: CSVELASGGPTSYEQYF.

Notes on this clonotype: One base away lies a much larger clone, so this may be a sequencing read error. V is TRBV2 and J is TRBJ2-7, with 8 bases matching TRBD1. The CDR3 totals 14 residues. CDR1 SNHLY and CDR2 FYNNEI come from the germline V gene. The CDR3 DNA is TGTGCCAGCAGCGAGGACAGGGTCTCCCACGAGCAGTACTTC. It translates to CASSEDRVSHEQYF.

On this clonotype itself: Since no conserved phenylalanine or tryptophan closes the CDR3, a read error is the likely cause. V is TRBV7-2 and J is TRBJ1-1, with D possibly being TRBD1 (5 bases). In germline, CDR1 is SGHTA, CDR2 FQGNSA. The length of the CDR3 is 15 residues. V lost 5 bases to trimming and J lost 0 bases, with 13 bases between them. The CDR3 DNA reads TGTGCCAGCAGCCCCCACGGAGGGGTGAACACTGAAGCTTTCCTT. Translated: CASSPHGGVNTEAFL.

This clonotype showed up just a few times. The genes are TRBV6-5 and TRBJ1-1; maybe TRBD1 (5 bases). The V end lost 5 bases, the J end lost 1 base, and 11 bases lay between the germline ends. Germline CDR1 reads MNHEY; CDR2 reads SVGAGI. The CDR3 length is 14 residues. The CDR3 reads CASSTEQENTEAFF. The CDR3 nucleotides read TGTGCCAGCAGTACCGAACAGGAGAACACTGAAGCTTTCTTT.

This chain links TRBV7-8 with TRBJ1-3; tentatively, D is TRBD1 (5 bases). The CDR3 runs 16 residues. Germline values: CDR1 SGHVS, CDR2 FQNEAQ. The V and J ends lost 3 bases and 0 bases respectively, with 12 bases between them. In DNA form, the CDR3 reads TGTGCCAGCAGCTTGGCCCAGGGTACCTCTGGAAACACCATATATTTT. Its protein product is CASSLAQGTSGNTIYF.

This clonotype showed up many times. For the CDR3, the DNA is TGCAGCGTTGGGGGACTAACCTACGAGCAGTACTTC. Its translation is CSVGGLTYEQYF. V usage is TRBV29-1 and J usage is TRBJ2-7; 7 bases fit TRBD2. V was clipped by 4 bases and J by 2 bases; unmatched bases: 2. The CDR3 loop spans 12 amino acids. Per the germline V gene, CDR1 is SQVTM and CDR2 is ANQGSEA.

About this clonotype: A read error may explain this, as a much larger clone is one base away. The V and J genes are TRBV7-2 and TRBJ1-1; no definite D call. Trimming pared 8 bases from V and 0 bases from J, leaving 10 bases between. This CDR3 is 13 amino acids long. Germline-derived CDR1 and CDR2 are SGHTA and FQGNSA. The CDR3 spells CASALSVNTEAFF. The CDR3 DNA reads TGTGCCAGCGCCTTATCGGTGAACACTGAAGCTTTCTTT.

CDR3 DNA: TGTGCCAGCAGCCCGGTTGACAGGGACACCATATATTTT. Translating it yields CASSPVDRDTIYF. The chain carries TRBV7-8 and TRBJ1-3, with 7 nucleotides matching TRBD1. Unmatched junction bases numbered 6, after V lost 5 bases and J lost 8 bases. The germline CDR1 and CDR2 sequences are SGHVS and FQNEAQ. The CDR3 totals 13 residues.

Concerning this clonotype itself: The CDR3 does not close with the conserved phenylalanine or tryptophan, likely indicating a read error. V usage is TRBV9 and J usage is TRBJ2-6; D may be TRBD1 (5 bases). Germline V gene lookup returns CDR1 SGDLS and CDR2 YYNGEE. The germline V and J ends were trimmed by 5 bases and 2 bases, with 17 bases remaining between them. This CDR3 region has 17 residues. CDR3: CASSYPKTGTGANVLTL. Here the CDR3 DNA reads TGTGCCAGCAGTTACCCGAAAACAGGAACTGGGGCCAACGTCCTGACTCTC.

The CDR3 nucleotides read TGTGCCAGCAGCGACGGGACTACCCATGGGGAGCAGTACTTC. Residues: CASSDGTTHGEQYF. The chain has TRBV7-2 and TRBJ2-7, with 7 bases lining up with TRBD2. Germline V gene data show CDR1 as SGHTA and CDR2 as FQGNSA. The trim removed 5 bases at V and 7 bases at J, leaving 11 bases unmatched. The CDR3 is made up of 14 amino acids.

The chain carries TRBV20-1 and TRBJ2-3; 8 nucleotides align to TRBD2. V lost 2 bases, J lost 6 bases, and 10 bases stayed unmatched. Germline loops: CDR1 DFQATT, CDR2 SNEGSKA (reference sequence). The CDR3 contains 15 residues. This chain's CDR3 is CSARSSGGASDTQYF. CDR3 bases: TGCAGTGCTAGATCGTCCGGGGGGGCCTCGGATACGCAGTATTTT.

This clonotype has ten or more counts. The V gene is TRBV7-8, the J gene TRBJ2-7; 7 bases are shared with TRBD1. The V gene's germline CDR1 is SGHVS and CDR2 FQNEAQ. Trimming at V came to 3 bases and at J to 4 bases, leaving 6 bases not matched to a gene. CDR3 size: 14 residues. The chain's CDR3 is CASSLRTGIYEQYF. CDR3 DNA: TGTGCCAGCAGCTTGCGGACAGGAATTTACGAGCAGTACTTC.

V is TRBV2 and J is TRBJ1-2, with a possible D match to TRBD1 (6 bases). The CDR3 is 14 amino acids. V was pared by 7 bases and J by 4 bases, with 16 bases between. Germline V lookup: CDR1 SNHLY, CDR2 FYNNEI. CDR3 sequence (DNA): TGTGCCAGCAAGGGGGGGGCAGGGAGCTATGGCTACACCTTC. Protein: CASKGGAGSYGYTF.

The chain uses TRBV9 and TRBJ1-4; tentatively, D is TRBD1 (6 bases). The CDR3 is 15 amino acids. Trimming took 4 bases from V and 4 from J, leaving 14 bases between them. The germline gives CDR1 SGDLS, CDR2 YYNGEE. The CDR3 reads CASSPTGTLNEKLFF. The CDR3 region has the DNA TGTGCCAGCAGCCCCACCGGGACACTTAATGAAAAACTGTTTTTT.